What follows are 31 T cell receptor beta chains derived from one specimen sequenced in a study of graft-versus-host responses after intestinal transplantation. No antigen has been assigned to these receptors. The repertoire was sequenced with immunoSEQ multiplex PCR; TCRdb's copy has only in-frame clones and lacks some. The profile shows some 86,000 clones, 91% of them singletons. The sequenced sample was unstimulated CD4+ T cells sorted from spleen or lymph node cells, obtained before intestinal transplant. The receptor set was obtained from a human donor who received an intestinal transplant.

This clone was seen just once. The chain's CDR3 is CASSPRKAGGSTDTQYF. CDR3 sequence (DNA): TGTGCCAGCAGCCCAAGAAAAGCGGGGGGAAGCACAGATACGCAGTATTTT. The gene calls are TRBV14 and TRBJ2-3; 9 bases are a match to TRBD2. In germline, CDR1 is SGHDN, CDR2 FVKESK. CDR3 length: 17 amino acids. V lost 4 bases, J lost 0 bases, and 8 bases stayed unmatched.

This clone was seen a few times. The chain joins TRBV19 to TRBJ1-5, with D unclear. There are 14 residues in the CDR3. The V end was cut by 5 bases, the J end by 1 base, with 9 bases between. CDR1 LNHDA and CDR2 SQIVND come from the germline V gene (reference sequence). The CDR3 bases are TGTGCCAGTAGTTCGACGGGGAGCAATCAGCCCCAGCATTTT. Residues: CASSSTGSNQPQHF.

This chain connects TRBV5-1 to TRBJ1-1; tentative D call: TRBD1 (5 bases). Germline V gene lookup returns CDR1 SGHRS and CDR2 YFSETQ. This CDR3 is built from 14 residues. Trimming took off 6 bases at V and 0 bases at J, with 12 bases between the two ends. In DNA, the CDR3 is TGCGCCAGCAATAACGGACAAATGAACACTGAAGCTTTCTTT. Protein sequence: CASNNGQMNTEAFF.

The genes are TRBV19 and TRBJ2-7; D is perhaps TRBD1 (8 bases). The V end lost 8 bases, the J end lost 2 bases, and 22 bases lay between the germline ends. Germline V lookup: CDR1 LNHDA, CDR2 SQIVND (reference sequence). The CDR3 sequence is 16 residues long. The CDR3 here is CASSSRQGRATYEQYF. For the CDR3, the DNA is TGTGCCAGTTCCTCCAGACAGGGGAGGGCAACCTACGAGCAGTACTTC.

V usage is TRBV7-2 and J usage is TRBJ2-7; 9 positions agree with TRBD1. CDR1 SGHTA and CDR2 FQGNSA come from the germline V gene. J gave up 2 bases and V 5 bases, and 7 bases lay outside the gene matches. The CDR3 totals 15 residues. CDR3 coding DNA: TGTGCCAGCAGCCCCCGACAGGGGGGAGCCTACGAGCAGTACTTC. It is translated as CASSPRQGGAYEQYF.

V gene TRBV6-5 combines with J gene TRBJ2-1; 7 bases map to TRBD2. This CDR3 region has 13 residues. V was pared by 7 bases and J by 10 bases, with 10 bases of the junction left unmatched. Germline V gene sequence: CDR1 MNHEY, CDR2 SVGAGI. Here the CDR3 reads CASTATGGVEQFF. The DNA for the CDR3 is TGTGCCAGCACCGCGACGGGGGGTGTCGAGCAGTTCTTC.

The chain employs TRBV19 and TRBJ2-5, with 12 bases matching TRBD2. J gave up 2 bases and V 5 bases, and 9 bases lay outside the gene matches. Germline V gene lookup returns CDR1 LNHDA and CDR2 SQIVND (reference sequence). The CDR3 has 17 residues. The CDR3 nucleotides are TGTGCCAGTAGTGCGAAGCTAGCGGGGGGGCCTCAAGAGACCCAGTACTTC. This codes for CASSAKLAGGPQETQYF.

V gene TRBV5-1 combines with J gene TRBJ2-1; D is unclear. Trimming shortened V by 0 bases and J by 0 bases, and 4 bases separated the two germline ends. The CDR3 totals 14 residues. Germline-derived CDR1 and CDR2 are SGHRS and YFSETQ. CDR3: CASSLDSSYNEQFF. The CDR3 DNA is TGCGCCAGCAGCTTGGACAGCTCCTACAATGAGCAGTTCTTC.

The chain carries TRBV7-9 and TRBJ1-2; D uncertain. The CDR3 extends over 12 amino acids. Germline CDR1 reads SEHNR; CDR2 reads FQNEAQ (reference sequence). Deletions cut 1 base from V and 6 bases from J, with 6 bases between. The chain's CDR3 is CASSLGENGYTF. CDR3 sequence (DNA): TGTGCCAGCAGCTTAGGGGAGAATGGCTACACCTTC.

This clone was detected once. V gene TRBV11-2 combines with J gene TRBJ1-1, with TRBD1 matching over 8 bases. Germline V gene lookup returns CDR1 SGHAT and CDR2 FQNNGV. Unmatched junction bases numbered 6, after V lost 3 bases and J lost 6 bases. The CDR3 sequence is 14 residues long. CDR3 protein: CASSFARGPAEAFF. CDR3 in DNA: TGTGCCAGCAGCTTCGCCAGGGGGCCGGCTGAAGCTTTCTTT. Using reference TRBV11-2 and TRBJ1-1 for the parts outside the CDR3, the full variable domain is EAGVAQSPRYKIIEKRQSVAFWCNPISGHATLYWYQQILGQGPKLLIQFQNNGVVDDSQLPKDRFSAERLKGVDSTLKIQPAKLEDSAVYLCASSFARGPAEAFFGQGTRLTVV.

V gene TRBV21-1 combines with J gene TRBJ1-2; the table's D call, TRBD1, has no DNA check behind it. TRBV21-1 represents a pseudogene. The CDR3 has 21 amino acids. The CDR3 coding sequence is TGTGCCAGCAGCAAAGCTGTCGGCAGGATCCGCCAGGCTCCTCCCCTCTATGGCTACACCTTC. Its translation: CASSKAVGRIRQAPPLYGYTF.

The V call is TRBV18, the J call TRBJ2-1, with D possibly being TRBD1 (5 bases). Per germline, CDR1 KGHSH and CDR2 LQKENI. Deletions cut 0 bases from V and 13 bases from J, with 13 bases between. This CDR3 spans 13 amino acids. CDR3 in DNA: TGTGCCAGCTCACCACCCCCCGTAGGGGTCCAGTTCTTC. Its translation is CASSPPPVGVQFF.

The chain joins TRBV15 to TRBJ1-1, with unresolved D. V lost 5 bases and J 6 bases, leaving 22 bases between the germline ends. Germline assignment: CDR1 LNHNV and CDR2 YYDKDF (reference sequence). CDR3 length: 16 amino acids. CDR3 sequence: CATSAPGTVGLSEAFF. The CDR3 region has the DNA TGTGCCACCAGCGCCCCGGGTACGGTCGGTCTTTCTGAAGCTTTCTTT.

The chain has TRBV6-7 and TRBJ1-2; TRBD1 agrees at 8 bases. TRBV6-7 counts as an open reading frame of uncertain function. V lost 7 bases, J lost 3 bases, and 7 bases stayed unmatched. The CDR3 has 14 amino acids. CDR3 DNA sequence: TGTGCCAGCAAACGGGACAGGACGTACTATGGCTACACCTTC. Translating it yields CASKRDRTYYGYTF.

CDR3 sequence (DNA): TGTGCCATCAGTGTCAAGGGACAGCTATATGGCTACACCTTC. Amino acid sequence: CAISVKGQLYGYTF. This chain connects TRBV10-3 to TRBJ1-2; 7 bases line up with TRBD1. The V gene end was trimmed by 4 bases and the J gene end by 5 bases; junction bases not matched to a gene: 7. This CDR3 is 14 amino acids long. Germline assignment: CDR1 ENHRY and CDR2 SYGVKD.

Only a few counts were recorded for this clone. The CDR3 spells CAISESRGSGNTIYF. The CDR3 DNA sequence: TGTGCCATCAGTGAGTCTCGGGGTTCTGGAAACACCATATATTTT. The chain employs TRBV10-3 and TRBJ1-3, with unresolved D. The CDR3 covers 15 residues. The V gene lost 0 bases and the J gene lost 1 base, with 7 bases spanning the gap. CDR1 is ENHRY, CDR2 SYGVKD, per germline.

The V call is TRBV7-9, the J call TRBJ2-3, with TRBD1 matching over 11 bases. V dropped 4 bases and J dropped 4; count of bases not matched to a gene: 10. Germline V gene sequence: CDR1 SEHNR, CDR2 FQNEAQ (reference sequence). This CDR3 contains 17 residues. The CDR3 DNA sequence: TGTGCCAGCAGCTCGACCCGGACAGGGGGCCTTTCAGATACGCAGTATTTT. Residues: CASSSTRTGGLSDTQYF. The whole variable domain, remainder taken from reference TRBV7-9 and TRBJ2-3, is DTGVSQNPRHKITKRGQNVTFRCDPISEHNRLYWYRQTLGQGPEFLTYFQNEAQLEKSRLLSDRFSAERPKGSFSTLEIQRTEQGDSAMYLCASSSTRTGGLSDTQYFGPGTRLTVL.

This clone has only a few counts. The chain couples TRBV30 to TRBJ1-2; D not resolved. The V gene lost 3 bases and the J gene lost 4 bases, with 6 bases spanning the gap. The CDR3 has 11 amino acids. Germline-derived CDR1 and CDR2 are GTSNPN and SVGIG (reference sequence). DNA for the CDR3: TGTGCCTGGAGGGTGCGCTATGGCTACACCTTC. Translated, it gives CAWRVRYGYTF.

V is TRBV29-1 and J is TRBJ1-1; 11 bases agree with TRBD1. With 6 bases clipped from V and 6 bases from J, the junction kept 12 bases outside the gene matches. The CDR3 is 15 amino acids. The germline CDR1 and CDR2 sequences are SQVTM and ANQGSEA. In DNA, the CDR3 is TGCAGCGTCGCAAGCCCGGGACAGGGGGGTCCTGAAGCTTTCTTT. Protein product: CSVASPGQGGPEAFF.

V is TRBV7-7 and J is TRBJ1-3; a weak D match, TRBD1 (6 bases). Per germline, CDR1 SSHAT and CDR2 FNYEAQ (reference sequence). V was shortened by 5 bases and J by 0 bases, with 8 bases between the two germline ends. This CDR3 comprises 14 residues. CDR3 in DNA: TGTGCCAGCAGCGCGGACAGCTCTGGAAACACCATATATTTT. As protein: CASSADSSGNTIYF.

The rearrangement joins TRBV4-3 to TRBJ2-1; 15 nucleotides agree with TRBD2. V trimming: 4 bases; J trimming: 0 bases; junction bases outside the gene matches: 7. The CDR3 has 19 residues. Germline CDR1 LGHNA, CDR2 YSLEER. The CDR3 reads CASSRGLAGGLPSYNEQFF. The CDR3 bases are TGCGCCAGCAGCCGGGGACTAGCGGGGGGCCTCCCCTCCTACAATGAGCAGTTCTTC.

V is TRBV19 and J is TRBJ1-5; a possible D gene is TRBD1 (5 bases). The ends were cut back, 5 bases at V and 4 bases at J, with 18 bases in the middle. Germline CDR1 and CDR2: LNHDA and SQIVND (reference sequence). The CDR3 is made up of 16 amino acids. The CDR3 region is CASSPFGADLNQPQHF. CDR3 DNA sequence: TGTGCCAGTAGTCCCTTTGGGGCAGACCTAAATCAGCCCCAGCATTTT. Full variable domain (rest looked up from reference TRBV19 and TRBJ1-5): DGGITQSPKYLFRKEGQNVTLSCEQNLNHDAMYWYRQDPGQGLRLIYYSQIVNDFQKGDIAEGYSVSREKKESFPLTVTSAQKNPTAFYLCASSPFGADLNQPQHFGDGTRLSIL.

The chain carries TRBV7-9 and TRBJ2-2; the D is unclear. This CDR3 spans 14 amino acids. Trimming removed 3 bases at V and 4 bases at J, with 9 bases between. Germline V gives CDR1 SEHNR, CDR2 FQNEAQ (reference sequence). Written as DNA, the CDR3 is TGTGCCAGCAGCTTGAAGACAAGCACCGGGGAGCTGTTTTTT. Its translation is CASSLKTSTGELFF.

In this sample, this clone turned up a few times. DNA for the CDR3: TGTGCCAGCAGTGAGGACAGGAACACTGAAGCTTTCTTT. It is translated as CASSEDRNTEAFF. The chain has TRBV6-1 and TRBJ1-1; tentatively, D is TRBD1 (6 bases). The germline V gene has CDR1 MNHNS and CDR2 SASEGT. The CDR3 is made up of 13 amino acids. V gave up 3 bases and J gave up 1 base, with 6 bases separating them.

V gene TRBV10-3 combines with J gene TRBJ2-1; 12 nucleotides match TRBD2. Germline-derived CDR1 and CDR2 are ENHRY and SYGVKD. The CDR3 has 18 residues. Trimming took 10 bases from V and 8 from J; bases not matched to a gene: 21. CDR3 sequence (DNA): TGTGCCACCTCCCGGGGGGGCGCGACTAGCGGGGGAAGGCATGAGCAGTTCTTC. It codes for CATSRGGATSGGRHEQFF.

The chain joins TRBV19 to TRBJ2-5, with 8 bases identical to TRBD2. This CDR3 contains 15 residues. Germline V gene sequence: CDR1 LNHDA, CDR2 SQIVND (reference sequence). V shed 5 bases, J shed 5 bases, and the junction held 10 bases outside the gene matches. CDR3 sequence reads: CASSLRRGVGETQYF. The CDR3 DNA follows: TGTGCCAGTAGTCTGCGGCGGGGGGTAGGGGAGACCCAGTACTTC.

This chain joins TRBV6-1 and TRBJ2-7; tentatively, D is TRBD1 (5 bases). V was trimmed by 4 bases and J by 1 base, leaving 11 bases between them. Germline V gene data show CDR1 as MNHNS and CDR2 as SASEGT. The CDR3 covers 14 residues. The DNA of the CDR3 is TGTGCCAGCAGTGGGCAGGGTACTTCCTACGAGCAGTACTTC. As protein: CASSGQGTSYEQYF.

This sequence joins TRBV5-1 and TRBJ2-3; 7 bases are shared with TRBD1. The germline CDR1 and CDR2 sequences are SGHRS and YFSETQ. V lost 4 bases to trimming and J lost 3 bases; unmatched junction nucleotides: 5. The CDR3 covers 14 residues. The CDR3 region is CASSPQGSTDTQYF. The DNA of the CDR3 is TGCGCCAGCAGCCCACAGGGGTCAACAGATACGCAGTATTTT.

CDR3 bases: TGCGCCACTTCAGCAGGCGGGGGACGCACAGATACGCAGTATTTT. Translating gives CATSAGGGRTDTQYF. V and J are TRBV5-1 and TRBJ2-3; TRBD2 agrees at 7 bases. The ends lost 9 bases at V and 1 base at J; junction bases unmatched: 11. This CDR3 spans 15 amino acids. The germline V gene has CDR1 SGHRS and CDR2 YFSETQ.

This rearrangement joins TRBV7-7 to TRBJ2-7, with 11 bases lining up with TRBD2. CDR1 and CDR2 from the germline V gene are SSHAT and FNYEAQ (reference sequence). The CDR3 loop spans 13 amino acids. The trim removed 2 bases at V and 6 bases at J, leaving 0 bases unmatched. This CDR3 reads CASSLLAGGEQYF. The DNA of the CDR3 is TGTGCCAGCAGCTTACTAGCGGGGGGCGAGCAGTACTTC.

The chain combines TRBV2 with TRBJ1-2; D might be TRBD1 (6 bases). V was clipped by 3 bases and J by 4 bases, with 12 bases between them. Germline V gives CDR1 SNHLY, CDR2 FYNNEI. The CDR3 totals 14 residues. The CDR3 loop is CASSDWGRGYGYTF. The CDR3 DNA is TGTGCCAGCAGTGACTGGGGGCGAGGCTATGGCTACACCTTC.